This is a list of T cell receptor beta chains from one sample in a study of T-cell memory formation after mild COVID-19. TCRdb used MiXCR to reprocess the 5' RACE reads, holding one entry per CDR3 protein. This repertoire shows 150,000 or so distinct CDR3 sequences, approximately 25% found once; its top ten account for roughly a quarter. Sequencing used PBMCs or a T cell subset sorted from them (not recorded which). Every receptor here comes from an adult woman who had mild COVID-19 (a few samples of this study predate the infection). Cell type and time point are not known. Both conserved end residues are part of each CDR3. A D gene is named only where the DNA matches it firmly. Not all rows give a size; the values are once, few, many and, for expanded clones, a class.

>NA|NA|TRBJ2-6|TRBV7-9
TGTGCCAGCAGCTTAACAGTGGGAACCGGCAGCTCTGGGGCCAACGTCCTGACTTTC
CASSLTVGTGSSGANVLTF
>NA|few|TRBJ2-5|TRBV7-9
TGTGCCAGCAGCTCGAGGGTTCAAGAGACCCAGTACTTC
CASSSRVQETQYF
>TRBD1|few|TRBJ1-1|TRBV5-1
TGCGCCAGCAGCCAGGGGACAGGGGGCTTTTTGAACACTGAAGCTTTCTTT
CASSQGTGGFLNTEAFF
>TRBD2|few|TRBJ2-3|TRBV7-2
TGTGCCAGCAGCCTCAGCGGGGGGGCTATTACAGATACGCAGTATTTT
CASSLSGGAITDTQYF
>TRBD1|NA|TRBJ2-5|TRBV5-1
TGCGCCAGCAGAGGGACAGGAGAAGTCCAAGAGACCCAGTACTTC
CASRGTGEVQETQYF
>NA|NA|TRBJ1-3|TRBV4-2
TGTGCCAGCAGCCCCCGAAGAGGGGACTTGTCATATTTT
CASSPRRGDLSYF
>NA|NA|TRBJ2-7|TRBV4-2
TGTGCCAGCGGCCGGGGGAACTACGAGCAGTACTTC
CASGRGNYEQYF
>NA|NA|TRBJ1-1|TRBV7-2
TGTGCCAGCAGCCCTCATTGGGGCATGAACACTGAAGCTTTCTTT
CASSPHWGMNTEAFF
>TRBD1|NA|TRBJ1-2|TRBV4-1
TGCGCCAGCAGCCAACTTACAGGGGGTTACTATGGCTACACCTTC
CASSQLTGGYYGYTF
>NA|many|TRBJ2-1|TRBV9
TGTGCCAGCAGCCCAGGCACTGACAATGAGCAGTTCTTC
CASSPGTDNEQFF
>NA|many|TRBJ2-7|TRBV7-9
TGTGCCAGCAGCTCGACGGATTCCTACGAGCAGTACTTC
CASSSTDSYEQYF
>TRBD2|NA|TRBJ2-1|TRBV24-1
TGTGCCACCAGTCAGAGAGCGCTAGCGGGCTTCTACAATGAGCAGTTCTTC
CATSQRALAGFYNEQFF
>NA|many|TRBJ2-7|TRBV7-8
TGTGCCAGCCTAGGGAGTCGCGAGCAGTACTTC
CASLGSREQYF
>TRBD2|few|TRBJ2-1|TRBV3-1
TGTGCCAGCAGCCAAGATTTTGGACTAGCAATCCATGAGCAGTTCTTC
CASSQDFGLAIHEQFF
>NA|few|TRBJ1-2|TRBV4-3
TGCGCCAGCAGCCAAGCGGGGGGAGCCAGAGCTAACTATGGCTACACCTTC
CASSQAGGARANYGYTF
>NA|NA|TRBJ2-1|TRBV12-3/TRBV12-4
TGTGCCAGCAAATCCTCGGCAACCCCGCGGCATGAGCAGTTCTTC
CASKSSATPRHEQFF
>NA|NA|TRBJ2-2|TRBV4-3
TGCGCCAGCAGCCAAGTTCGTGGAGTAAACACCGGGGAGCTGTTTTTT
CASSQVRGVNTGELFF
>TRBD2|NA|TRBJ2-1|TRBV4-1
TGCGCCAGCAGCCATTACGGGACTAGCGACGACAATGAGCAGTTCTTC
CASSHYGTSDDNEQFF
>TRBD2|NA|TRBJ2-5|TRBV7-9
TGTGCCAGCAGCTTATTTTATGCGGGGGATCAAGAGACCCAGTACTTC
CASSLFYAGDQETQYF
>NA|NA|TRBJ1-1|TRBV20-1
TGCAGTGCTAGAACAGGGCGACAGGACACTGAAGCTTTCTTT
CSARTGRQDTEAFF
>TRBD2|NA|TRBJ2-3|TRBV20-1
TGCAGTGCCGGACTAGTTGCAGATACGCAGTATTTT
CSAGLVADTQYF
>TRBD2|NA|TRBJ2-7|TRBV3-1
TGTGCCAGCAGCCAGGGGACTAGCGGATACTACTACGAGCAGTACTTC
CASSQGTSGYYYEQYF
>NA|NA|TRBJ1-2|TRBV20-1
TGCAGTGCTAGAGATCTCGGGGGAACTGACTATGGCTACACCTTC
CSARDLGGTDYGYTF
>TRBD1|NA|TRBJ1-2|TRBV7-9
TGTGCCAGCTGGGACGGGACAGCCGCTGCCTATGGCTACACCTTC
CASWDGTAAAYGYTF
>TRBD2|NA|TRBJ2-2|TRBV24-1
TGTGCCACTCCCGGACTAGCGGGAGTCACCGGGGAGCTGTTTTTT
CATPGLAGVTGELFF
>TRBD2|few|TRBJ2-7|TRBV7-9
TGTGCCAGCAGCGCACAGACTAGCGGGGGGGTCTACGAGCAGTACTTC
CASSAQTSGGVYEQYF
>NA|NA|TRBJ1-3|TRBV5-4
TGTGCCAGCAGACTGGATTTGGGAAACACCATATATTTT
CASRLDLGNTIYF
>TRBD2|NA|TRBJ2-7|TRBV6-2/TRBV6-3
TGTGCCAGCAGTCTGTCGACTAGCGGGTACGAGCAGTACTTC
CASSLSTSGYEQYF
>NA|NA|TRBJ2-5|TRBV6-5
TGTGCCAGCAGTAGCCCTTCCGCCCTCCAAGAGACCCAGTACTTC
CASSSPSALQETQYF
>NA|NA|TRBJ2-4|TRBV20-1
TGCAGTGCTAGAGATAAGTTAGCCAAAAACATTCAGTACTTC
CSARDKLAKNIQYF
>NA|few|TRBJ2-7|TRBV4-2
TGTGCCAGCAGCCAAGATTTATCAGGATTCGTCTCCTACGAGCAGTACTTC
CASSQDLSGFVSYEQYF
>NA|NA|TRBJ1-2|TRBV6-5
TGTGCCAGCAGTCACGATTACAGGAGCCCCTATGGCTACACCTTC
CASSHDYRSPYGYTF
>NA|NA|TRBJ2-5|TRBV14
TGTGCCAGCAGCCAAGATCCAGAACAAGAGACCCAGTACTTC
CASSQDPEQETQYF
>NA|NA|TRBJ2-4|TRBV27
TGTGCCAGCAGAGACCTCCTAGGCGGCAAAAACATTCAGTACTTC
CASRDLLGGKNIQYF
>NA|few|TRBJ1-2|TRBV5-1
TGCGCCAGCAGCTTGGACGGGACTGATGGCTATGGCTACACCTTC
CASSLDGTDGYGYTF
>NA|few|TRBJ2-7|TRBV7-6
TGTGCCAGCAGCTTAGCCATTACGGGGTACGAGCAGTACTTC
CASSLAITGYEQYF
>NA|few|TRBJ2-3|TRBV7-9
TGTGCCAGCAACCCGGTACGCACAGATACGCAGTATTTT
CASNPVRTDTQYF
>NA|NA|TRBJ1-2|TRBV29-1
TGCAGCGTTGATACGGACAGTCCCTATGGCTACACCTTC
CSVDTDSPYGYTF
>NA|few|TRBJ2-7|TRBV9
TGTGCCAGCAGCGTAGGAGATGTGCCCTACGAGCAGTACTTC
CASSVGDVPYEQYF
>NA|NA|TRBJ2-3|TRBV11-2
TGTGCCAGCAGCTTAGTAGGGGGGTCAGATACGCAGTATTTT
CASSLVGGSDTQYF
>NA|few|TRBJ1-1|TRBV29-1
TGCAGCGTGCCAGTTGGAGGGATGTACACTGAAGCTTTCTTT
CSVPVGGMYTEAFF
>NA|NA|TRBJ1-4|TRBV14
TGTTCCAGCAGCCAAGGGTACTCAACTAATGAAAAACTGTTTTTT
CSSSQGYSTNEKLFF
>NA|NA|TRBJ1-1|TRBV20-1
TGCAGTGCTAGGGCGCGACTGAACACTGAAGCTTTCTTT
CSARARLNTEAFF
>NA|NA|TRBJ2-2|TRBV5-1
TGCGCCAGCAGCTCCGATCCCGGGGAGCTGTTTTTT
CASSSDPGELFF
>NA|NA|TRBJ2-7|TRBV3-1
TGTGCCAGCAGCAGCAGGGAGTGGTCCCCCTACGAGCAGTACTTC
CASSSREWSPYEQYF
>TRBD2|NA|TRBJ2-7|TRBV20-1
TGCAGTGCTAGAGATCCGAGGATCGGGACTAGCGGGAGAACATCGTCCCACGAGCAGTACTTC
CSARDPRIGTSGRTSSHEQYF
>TRBD1|NA|TRBJ1-5|TRBV24-1
TGTGCCACCAGTGACTCGGGACAGGGGGAACATCAGCCCCAGCATTTT
CATSDSGQGEHQPQHF